Below are 12 T cell receptor beta chains sequenced from a single sample in a study of shared clonotypes between healthy human individuals (TCRdb year 2020). Libraries were constructed by the immunoSEQ multiplex PCR assay. TCRdb stores this immuneACCESS table with in-frame sequences only. Part of the clones is absent; in the studies checked, under half of the shortfall reflects unresolved V genes, and no reason is known for the rest. Here the sample has some 2.4 million clones; 93% occur a single time. The ten largest clones take up approximately 0.37% of the sample. The specimen was naive CD4+ T cells from PBMCs. Read against the paper, the sample's cell subset or site label means: CD45RA+ positively selected. These receptors originate from a man aged 18 to 29 in good health. Some clones in this sample may be carry-over from other donors' samples.

The J gene is TRBJ1-2, the V gene TRBV7-2; TRBD1 aligns across 8 bases. Germline CDR1 reads SGHTA; CDR2 reads FQGNSA. CDR3 length: 13 amino acids. Trimming removed 4 bases from V and 6 bases from J; junction bases left unmatched: 4. The CDR3 coding sequence is TGTGCCAGCAGCTGGGGACAGGCAGATGGCTACACCTTC. Amino acids: CASSWGQADGYTF.

This sequence joins TRBV6-1 and TRBJ2-7, with a tentative D call TRBD1 (6 bases). The germline gives CDR1 MNHNS, CDR2 SASEGT. The CDR3 sequence is 13 residues long. Trimming pared 6 bases from V and 2 bases from J, leaving 11 bases between. In DNA form, the CDR3 reads TGTGCCAGCAGGATCAGGGGCCCCTACGAGCAGTACTTC. Translated: CASRIRGPYEQYF.

V and J are TRBV4-2 and TRBJ2-7; no firm D call. V lost 4 bases to trimming and J lost 2 bases, with 9 bases between them. The CDR3 contains 13 residues. The germline gives CDR1 LGHNA, CDR2 YNFKEQ. CDR3 amino acids: CASSPGRTYEQYF. The CDR3, as DNA: TGTGCCAGCAGCCCCGGAAGGACCTACGAGCAGTACTTC.

This clone was seen a few times. This chain links TRBV2 with TRBJ1-5, with 7 nucleotides matching TRBD1. V trimming: 10 bases; J trimming: 2 bases; junction bases outside the gene matches: 5. The CDR3 contains 13 residues. Per germline, CDR1 SNHLY and CDR2 FYNNEI. CDR3 in amino acids: CAKTGSGNQPQHF. DNA of the CDR3: TGTGCCAAGACAGGGTCAGGCAATCAGCCCCAGCATTTT.

The chain links TRBV6-6 to TRBJ2-3; 8 bases align to TRBD2. Germline CDR1 is MNHNY and CDR2 is SVGAGI (reference sequence). This CDR3 spans 14 amino acids. Unmatched junction bases numbered 5, after V lost 4 bases and J lost 5 bases. As DNA, the CDR3 is TGTGCCAGCAGTTCGGGACTAGTTAAAGATACGCAGTATTTT. Residues: CASSSGLVKDTQYF.

This sequence joins TRBV2 and TRBJ1-6; 7 nucleotides align to TRBD1. Germline V lookup: CDR1 SNHLY, CDR2 FYNNEI. Unmatched junction bases numbered 8, after V lost 7 bases and J lost 8 bases. The CDR3 has 14 amino acids. Here the CDR3 reads CASIGGLRDSPLHF. CDR3 sequence (DNA): TGTGCCAGCATAGGGGGCCTGAGGGATTCACCCCTCCACTTT.

This clone was found a few times. The V and J genes are TRBV6-5 and TRBJ1-1; D remains unclear. Trimming pared 6 bases from V and 8 bases from J, leaving 13 bases between. Germline-derived CDR1 and CDR2 are MNHEY and SVGAGI. The CDR3 covers 12 residues. This chain's CDR3 is CASRGTLLEAFF. The DNA of the CDR3 is TGTGCCAGCAGGGGCACCTTACTCGAAGCTTTCTTT.

This sequence joins TRBV11-3 and TRBJ2-3; no clear D. The germline V gene encodes CDR1 SGHNT and CDR2 YENEEA. V lost 2 bases and J lost 1, with 7 bases in between. This CDR3 has 14 amino acids. The CDR3 DNA sequence: TGTGCCAGCAGCTTAATGCACGGCACAGATACGCAGTATTTT. Encoded protein: CASSLMHGTDTQYF.

This clone occurred a few times. Other DNA sequences from this sample encode an identical CDR3 as well. The chain joins TRBV6-5 to TRBJ1-5; D remains ambiguous. The V end was cut by 2 bases, the J end by 0 bases, with 5 bases between. CDR1 is MNHEY, CDR2 SVGAGI, per germline. The CDR3 is 14 amino acids. The chain's CDR3 is CASSYRDSNQPQHF. As DNA, the CDR3 is TGTGCCAGCAGTTACAGGGATAGCAATCAGCCCCAGCATTTT.

V gene TRBV19 combines with J gene TRBJ1-2; no definite D call. In germline, CDR1 is LNHDA, CDR2 SQIVND (reference sequence). This CDR3 spans 13 amino acids. V gave up 7 bases and J gave up 2 bases, with 11 bases separating them. In DNA, the CDR3 is TGTGCCAGTATAAGCAGGAACAACTATGGCTACACCTTC. It encodes CASISRNNYGYTF.

This clone was found once. The gene calls are TRBV7-9 and TRBJ2-7, with a possible D match to TRBD2 (5 bases). The CDR3 contains 17 residues. The V end was cut by 3 bases, the J end by 2 bases, with 20 bases between. Germline assignment: CDR1 SEHNR and CDR2 FQNEAQ (reference sequence). CDR3 DNA sequence: TGTGCCAGCAGCTTTACCCGGGGTGGGAGAGTAGCCTACGAGCAGTACTTC. This codes for CASSFTRGGRVAYEQYF.

The chain couples TRBV27 to TRBJ2-7, with D perhaps TRBD2 (6 bases). Trimming removed 4 bases at V and 1 base at J, with 8 bases between. Per the germline V gene, CDR1 is MNHEY and CDR2 is SMNVEV (reference sequence). The CDR3 runs to 13 residues. CDR3 in amino acids: CASSWGRSYEQYF. The DNA of the CDR3 is TGTGCCAGCAGTTGGGGGAGGTCCTACGAGCAGTACTTC.